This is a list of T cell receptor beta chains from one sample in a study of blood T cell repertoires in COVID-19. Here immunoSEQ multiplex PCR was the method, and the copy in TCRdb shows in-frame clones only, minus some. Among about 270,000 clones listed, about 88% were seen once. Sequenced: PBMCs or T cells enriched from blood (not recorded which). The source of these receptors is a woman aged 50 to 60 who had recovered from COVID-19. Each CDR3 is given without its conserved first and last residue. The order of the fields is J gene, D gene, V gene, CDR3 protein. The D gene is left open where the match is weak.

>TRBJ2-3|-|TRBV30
AGGRSTDTQY
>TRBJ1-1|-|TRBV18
ASSPAGARSDTEAF
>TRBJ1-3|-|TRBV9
ASSVDHTSSGNTIY
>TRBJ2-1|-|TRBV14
ASSQVTVLQF
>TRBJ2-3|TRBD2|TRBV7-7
ASSLRAGAGADTQY
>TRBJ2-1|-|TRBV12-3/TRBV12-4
ASSFTDNEQF
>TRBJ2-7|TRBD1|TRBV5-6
ASSLPPGQSLYEQY
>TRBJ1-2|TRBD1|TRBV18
ASSPGGTAAGYGYT
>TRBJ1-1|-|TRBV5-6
ASSWGDTEAF
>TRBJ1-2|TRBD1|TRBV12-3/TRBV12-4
ASSNRGVGYT
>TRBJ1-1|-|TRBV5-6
ASSPKTRTEAF
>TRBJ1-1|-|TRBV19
ASSSQQATEAF
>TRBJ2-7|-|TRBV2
ASGSLTYEQY
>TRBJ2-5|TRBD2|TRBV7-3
ASSLTSGSLETQY
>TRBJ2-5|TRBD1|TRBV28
ASGMRTGDFRETQY
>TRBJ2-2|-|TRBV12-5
ASGHDWTGELF
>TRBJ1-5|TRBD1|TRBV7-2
ASSSQGGSGNQPQH
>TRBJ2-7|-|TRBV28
ASSFTAVRSYEQY
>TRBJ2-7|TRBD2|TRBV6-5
ASKRDSYEQY
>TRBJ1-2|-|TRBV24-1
ATSGVGTNYGYT
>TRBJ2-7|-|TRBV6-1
ASSDFAGDDLSSYEQY
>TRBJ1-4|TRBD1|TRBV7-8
ASSVHRGFATNEKLF
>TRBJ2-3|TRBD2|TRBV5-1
ASSDETSGGPDTQY
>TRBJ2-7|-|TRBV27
ASSLTGNAAYEQY
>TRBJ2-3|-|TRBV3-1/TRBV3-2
ASSQDPLTTDTQY
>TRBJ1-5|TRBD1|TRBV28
ASQSQGAPSNQPQH
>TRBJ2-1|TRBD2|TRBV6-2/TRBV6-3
ASSFAPGTSGRARKEQF
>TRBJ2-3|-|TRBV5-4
ASSFGQGTKDTQY
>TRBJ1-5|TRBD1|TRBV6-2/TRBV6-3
ASSATGLGNQPQH
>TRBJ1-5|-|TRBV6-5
ASSMEGNGNQPQH
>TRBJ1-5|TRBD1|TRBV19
ASSSQTGGRNQPQH
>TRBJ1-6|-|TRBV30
AWNSGSSYNSPLH
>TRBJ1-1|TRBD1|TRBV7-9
ASSRAGGTEAF
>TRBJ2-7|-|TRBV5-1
ASSFRGRPYEQY
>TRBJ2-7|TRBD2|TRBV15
ATSRVVAGRYEQY
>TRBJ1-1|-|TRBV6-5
ASDSREVNTEAF
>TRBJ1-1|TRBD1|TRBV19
ASSGRGRTEAF
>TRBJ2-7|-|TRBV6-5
ASSYSGAGDYEQY
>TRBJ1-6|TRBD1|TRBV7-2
ASRGTDRSKGSPLH
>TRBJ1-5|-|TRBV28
ASSRIDMNQPQH
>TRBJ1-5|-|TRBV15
ATSTGTANSNQPQH
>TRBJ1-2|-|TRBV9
ASSLGLEAPRGYT
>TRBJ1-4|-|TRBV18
ASSPPDSEKLF
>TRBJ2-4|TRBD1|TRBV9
ASSPGTGALHNIQY
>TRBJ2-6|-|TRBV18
ASSQSGANVLT
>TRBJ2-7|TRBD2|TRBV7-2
ASSLATSNTFY
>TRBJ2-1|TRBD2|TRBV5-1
ASSLALAGANEQF